This T cell receptor beta chain was captured in a study of T cell responses to AZD1222 COVID-19 vaccine. Findings and caveats of the study: Spike-specific TCR breadth and depth grew following two AZD1222 doses. Vaccine-related CD4 TCRs covered spike, predominating at 160-218 and 743-854.

Assay: immunoSEQ multiplex PCR; the TCRdb copy retains only in-frame clones and omits some. The sample records about 150,000 clones, roughly 85% being singletons. As to this clone: What it recognizes is unknown.

Here the sequenced sample was peripheral blood, taken 28 days after the second dose of the MenACWY control vaccine. The sequence was obtained from an adult who received the MenACWY meningococcal vaccine as a control.

This CDR3 reads CASTTVAGGTDTQYF. The CDR3 nucleotides read TGTGCCAGTACCACTGTAGCGGGAGGCACAGATACGCAGTATTTT. J is TRBJ2-3 and V is TRBV19; 9 nucleotides align to TRBD2. The CDR3 has 15 amino acids. Germline V gene lookup returns CDR1 LNHDA and CDR2 SQIVND (reference sequence). V was clipped by 7 bases and J by 1 base; unmatched bases: 6. Full variable domain (remainder filled in from reference TRBV19 and TRBJ2-3): DGGITQSPKYLFRKEGQNVTLSCEQNLNHDAMYWYRQDPGQGLRLIYYSQIVNDFQKGDIAEGYSVSREKKESFPLTVTSAQKNPTAFYLCASTTVAGGTDTQYFGPGTRLTVL.